This T cell receptor (beta chain) was sequenced during a study of PD-1 blockade in classical Hodgkin lymphoma. Assay: immunoSEQ multiplex PCR; the TCRdb copy retains only in-frame clones and omits some. This table has 50,000 to 65,000 clones, about 92% appearing once. CDR3 size: 18 residues. CDR1 LGHNA and CDR2 YNFKEQ come from the germline V gene. V lost 1 base, J lost 4 bases, and 8 bases stayed unmatched. Time point noted: cycle 4 day 1 (C4D1), after about 6 weeks of nivolumab. Brentuximab vedotin exposure varied among the patients, all of whom had relapsed after autologous stem cell transplantation. As concerns this clone: Its cognate antigen is unknown.

Study observations and caveats: Repertoires differed for reasons still undefined, possibly disease activity or prior therapy. For complete responders, baseline diversity was comparable to that of newly diagnosed patients. By C4D1, CD4+ diversity increased significantly, especially in complete responders.

This rearrangement joins TRBV4-2 to TRBJ1-6; 9 positions match TRBD1. The source was peripheral blood mononuclear cells (PBMCs), collected before the fourth cycle of nivolumab. The receptor was isolated from a human donor with classical Hodgkin lymphoma. The CDR3 loop reads CASSQVGQGRNYNSPLHF. DNA for the CDR3: TGTGCCAGCAGCCAAGTCGGACAGGGGCGAAATTATAATTCACCCCTCCACTTT.